This T cell receptor (beta chain) came from a study of cytomegalovirus exposure and HLA in healthy donors. V dropped 4 bases and J dropped 7 bases, with 17 bases sitting between them. The CDR3 extends over 14 amino acids. Per the germline V gene, CDR1 is SGHRS and CDR2 is YFSETQ. The PCR made use of 60 Vbeta and 13 Jbeta primers. Generated by immunoSEQ multiplex PCR, the TCRdb table keeps only in-frame clones and is missing some. The repertoire holds tens of thousands of clones, around three fifths seen once, with 18% in the top ten. Samples came from healthy bone marrow donors. The TCR comes from a man aged 50 to 59 in good health and CMV-seropositive. Specimen: PBMCs. This chain connects TRBV5-1 to TRBJ1-2; D remains ambiguous. The CDR3 DNA sequence: TGCGCCAGCAGCCCCCGTATTTCTTCAGGTGGCTACACCTTC. This gives the protein CASSPRISSGGYTF.